This T cell receptor (beta chain) is from a study of blood T cell repertoires in COVID-19. A few counts support this clone. Sequencing was performed with immunoSEQ multiplex PCR; in TCRdb, only in-frame clones are kept and a portion is missing. Of fewer than 250,000 clones listed, about 83% are singletons. The clonotype originates from a woman in her 70s with active or convalescent COVID-19. Sequencing was done on a sample of peripheral blood.

CDR3 coding DNA: TGCGCCAGCAGCTTGTTGGGACTAGCGATTTCGTACGAGCAGTACTTC. Translation: CASSLLGLAISYEQYF. The chain links TRBV5-1 to TRBJ2-7, with 10 bases that match TRBD2. This CDR3 has 16 amino acids. Germline V CDR1 and CDR2: SGHRS, YFSETQ. The trim removed 1 base at V and 4 bases at J, leaving 8 bases unmatched.